This T cell receptor (beta chain) was retrieved from a study of T-cell memory formation after mild COVID-19. Across the study: TCR clusters largely stayed donor specific. Study results and limitations: There were some responding clones in pre-infection memory, which suggested that cross-reactive memory had joined.

Employing constant-segment primers, 5'RACE generated TCR alpha and TCR beta cDNA libraries bearing sample barcodes and UMIs. TCRdb fed the 5' RACE reads into MiXCR, producing one record per CDR3 protein. The sample includes a few hundred thousand distinct CDR3 sequences, 15% to 20% of them seen just once. CDR1 is SGHVS, CDR2 FQNEAQ, per germline. This CDR3 region has 14 residues. V trimming: 5 bases; J trimming: 6 bases; junction bases outside the gene matches: 4. The sample holds a few counts of this clonotype. Its antigen remains unknown. This TCR was recovered from a man aged 18 to 35 who had mild COVID-19 (a few samples of this study predate the infection). Cell type and time point are not known. Sequencing was carried out using PBMCs or a T cell subset sorted from them (not recorded which). V is TRBV7-8 and J is TRBJ2-2; 9 positions match TRBD1. CDR3 amino acids: CASSGQGWAGELFF. The CDR3 nucleotides are TGTGCCAGCAGCGGACAGGGGTGGGCCGGGGAGCTGTTTTTT.